The present T cell receptor (beta chain) was sequenced within a study of control samples from healthy donors and cancer patients. Germline V CDR1 and CDR2: LGHDT, YNNKEL (reference sequence). The CDR3 runs to 16 residues. V was cut by 0 bases and J by 8 bases, with 19 bases left in between. In this sample, this clone turned up once. TCRdb's copy holds only in-frame clones and misses some; the assay was immunoSEQ multiplex PCR. In the table there are roughly 73,000 clones, approximately 92% of which are singletons. Sequencing was performed on blood. This chain uses TRBV3-1 (or the pseudogene TRBV3-2) with TRBJ1-2, with D unresolved. The TCR sequence derives from a woman aged 60-75 years in good health. The CDR3, as DNA: TGTGCCAGCAGCCAAGAAGGCTCCCGTGGGCCCCGGGGCTACACCTTC. Protein: CASSQEGSRGPRGYTF.